Listed below are T cell receptor beta chains from one sample, sequenced in a study of vaccination effects on CD4 cells after COVID-19. Their antigens remain unidentified. The assay was immunoSEQ multiplex PCR, and TCRdb's table has in-frame clones only and misses some. The sample lists more than 30,000 clones; roughly 66% were seen once. This sample comprised CD4+ T cells from PBMCs cultured with HCoV-OC43 spike peptides, obtained before COVID-19 vaccination. Receptors originate from a human donor who received a COVID-19 vaccine. Each CDR3 is given with its conserved first and last residue. Fields, in order: clone size, J gene, D gene, V gene, CDR3 DNA, CDR3 protein. A D gene is named only where the DNA matches it firmly. Clone size is given for some rows only: seen once, a few or many times, or a class if the clone is expanded.

size: .; J: TRBJ2-3; D: TRBD1; V: TRBV5-1; DNA: TGCGCCAGCAGCTTGTTGCCCCGGCAGGGGGCATTAGATACGCAGTATTTT; CDR3: CASSLLPRQGALDTQYF
size: few; J: TRBJ1-5; D: .; V: TRBV4-1; DNA: TGCGCCAGCAGCCAAGACGGGACACAGAATCAGCCCCAGCATTTT; CDR3: CASSQDGTQNQPQHF
size: once; J: TRBJ2-1; D: TRBD2; V: TRBV4-1; DNA: TGCGCCAGCAGCCGGGGACTAGCGGGAGTAAGCTCCTACAATGAGCAGTTCTTC; CDR3: CASSRGLAGVSSYNEQFF
size: .; J: TRBJ1-1; D: TRBD1; V: TRBV7-9; DNA: TGTGCCAGCAGCCGGACAGGGGAGACTGAAGCTTTCTTT; CDR3: CASSRTGETEAFF
size: .; J: TRBJ2-2; D: .; V: TRBV7-8; DNA: TGTGCCAGCAGCTTAGGTCTAGGTCCTCAGAACACCGGGGAGCTGTTTTTT; CDR3: CASSLGLGPQNTGELFF
size: few; J: TRBJ2-3; D: TRBD2; V: TRBV6-1; DNA: TGTGCCAGCAGTGAAAGGTTCGGAACTAGCGCATTCACAGATACGCAGTATTTT; CDR3: CASSERFGTSAFTDTQYF
size: .; J: TRBJ2-1; D: TRBD2; V: TRBV12-5; DNA: TGTGCTAGTGGTTTGGTGCTGGGCGGGAGCTCCTACAATGAGCAGTTCTTC; CDR3: CASGLVLGGSSYNEQFF
size: few; J: TRBJ2-7; D: .; V: TRBV25-1; DNA: TGTGCCAGCAGTGCTCTCTACGAGCAGTACTTC; CDR3: CASSALYEQYF
size: .; J: TRBJ2-1; D: TRBD2; V: TRBV4-2; DNA: TGTGCCAGCAGCCAAGGGATTACGGGAGGGGTTAGGGATGAGCAGTTCTTC; CDR3: CASSQGITGGVRDEQFF
size: .; J: TRBJ1-1; D: TRBD1; V: TRBV10-3; DNA: TGTGCCATCACGGACAGGGGGCAAGGGGACACTGAAGCTTTCTTT; CDR3: CAITDRGQGDTEAFF
size: .; J: TRBJ2-7; D: TRBD1; V: TRBV6-5; DNA: TGTGCCAGCAGCAATGGGGGACAGAATCCCTACGAGCAGTACTTC; CDR3: CASSNGGQNPYEQYF
size: .; J: TRBJ2-3; D: .; V: TRBV3-1/TRBV3-2; DNA: TGTGCCAGCAGCCCCACCTGGATGGCAGATACGCAGTATTTT; CDR3: CASSPTWMADTQYF
size: .; J: TRBJ2-1; D: .; V: TRBV7-2; DNA: TGTGCCAGCAGCCCGGACTACCAACGCGATGAGCAGTTCTTC; CDR3: CASSPDYQRDEQFF
size: .; J: TRBJ2-3; D: .; V: TRBV5-1; DNA: TGCGCCAGCAGCCATCTGTTCAATGGGCGAGTAGCGGAAAAAAGCACAGATACGCAGTATTTT; CDR3: CASSHLFNGRVAEKSTDTQYF
size: .; J: TRBJ1-1; D: TRBD1; V: TRBV10-1; DNA: TGCGCCAGCAGTGATATGACAGGGGCCACTGAAGCTTTCTTT; CDR3: CASSDMTGATEAFF
size: .; J: TRBJ1-1; D: .; V: TRBV12-3/TRBV12-4; DNA: TGTGCCAGCAGCATGCAGGGTAACACTGAAGCTTTCTTT; CDR3: CASSMQGNTEAFF
size: .; J: TRBJ2-1; D: TRBD2; V: TRBV10-3; DNA: TGTGCCATCAGCGAGAACCCCGGCCTAGCGGGACCCCAGGCGGGCGGTGAGCAGTTCTTC; CDR3: CAISENPGLAGPQAGGEQFF
size: once; J: TRBJ2-3; D: .; V: TRBV18; DNA: TGTGCCAGCTCACCTATGGAAAGCACAGATACGCAGTATTTT; CDR3: CASSPMESTDTQYF
size: .; J: TRBJ1-2; D: TRBD1; V: TRBV5-6; DNA: TGTGCCAGCAGCTTGATACAGGGGAACTATGGCTACACCTTC; CDR3: CASSLIQGNYGYTF
size: .; J: TRBJ1-5; D: TRBD1; V: TRBV5-4; DNA: TGTGCCAGCAGCACCCGGGACAGTCTTAATGGGGGCAATCAGCCCCAGCATTTT; CDR3: CASSTRDSLNGGNQPQHF
size: .; J: TRBJ2-2; D: .; V: TRBV10-3; DNA: TGTGCCATCAGGGACGGAATACGGGGCACCGGGGAGCTGTTTTTT; CDR3: CAIRDGIRGTGELFF
size: .; J: TRBJ2-2; D: TRBD2; V: TRBV5-1; DNA: TGCGCCAGCAGCTTGGTTACTAGCGGGCCTGCGAACACCGGGGAGCTGTTTTTT; CDR3: CASSLVTSGPANTGELFF
size: few; J: TRBJ2-7; D: .; V: TRBV3-1/TRBV3-2; DNA: TGTGCCACGCGGCAACCCCCGAACGAGCAGTACTTC; CDR3: CATRQPPNEQYF
size: .; J: TRBJ1-1; D: .; V: TRBV9; DNA: TGTGCCAGCAGCGCACTATCACGGAACACTGAAGCTTTCTTT; CDR3: CASSALSRNTEAFF
size: few; J: TRBJ2-7; D: .; V: TRBV5-6; DNA: TGTGCCAGCAGCTTACTCGGGCCAAACCCCTACGAGCAGTACTTC; CDR3: CASSLLGPNPYEQYF
size: .; J: TRBJ1-3; D: .; V: TRBV30; DNA: TGTGCCTGGAGTGTCTCTAGGAGCTCTGGAAACACCATATATTTT; CDR3: CAWSVSRSSGNTIYF
size: medium-sized; J: TRBJ1-1; D: .; V: TRBV7-8; DNA: TGTGCCAGCAGCTTACGGACAGTGAACACTGAAGCTTTCTTT; CDR3: CASSLRTVNTEAFF
size: .; J: TRBJ1-4; D: TRBD1; V: TRBV4-1; DNA: TGCGCCAGCAGCCAAGCCGGGACAGTACTACTTTCAACTAATGAAAAACTGTTTTTT; CDR3: CASSQAGTVLLSTNEKLFF
size: few; J: TRBJ2-4; D: .; V: TRBV21-1; DNA: TGTGCCAGCAGCAACAGGGACTTACTAGCCAAAAACATTCAGTACTTC; CDR3: CASSNRDLLAKNIQYF
size: .; J: TRBJ1-4; D: .; V: TRBV7-2; DNA: TGTGCCAGCAGCTTATGGATTAATGAAAAACTGTTTTTT; CDR3: CASSLWINEKLFF
size: .; J: TRBJ2-6; D: TRBD2; V: TRBV15; DNA: TGTGCCACCAGCACCCGCCTAGCGGGAGTTGGGGCCAACGTCCTGACTTTC; CDR3: CATSTRLAGVGANVLTF
size: .; J: TRBJ1-1; D: .; V: TRBV2; DNA: TGTGCCAGCAGTGCAGCCACAGGGAGTAACACTGAAGCTTTCTTT; CDR3: CASSAATGSNTEAFF
size: .; J: TRBJ2-7; D: .; V: TRBV5-1; DNA: TGCGCCAGCAGCTTGGACAGGGCCTACGAGCAGTACTTC; CDR3: CASSLDRAYEQYF
size: once; J: TRBJ1-1; D: TRBD1; V: TRBV3-1/TRBV3-2; DNA: TGTGCCAGCAGCCGCGGGACAGGGTATACGAGAACTGAAGCTTTCTTT; CDR3: CASSRGTGYTRTEAFF
size: .; J: TRBJ2-7; D: .; V: TRBV7-2; DNA: TGTGCCAGCAGCTTAGAAGTAGGATGGCGCGAGCAGTACTTC; CDR3: CASSLEVGWREQYF
size: .; J: TRBJ2-1; D: .; V: TRBV9; DNA: TGTGCCAGCAGCGTAGATCTTCCGGGGATCTCCTACAATGAGCAGTTCTTC; CDR3: CASSVDLPGISYNEQFF
size: .; J: TRBJ1-2; D: .; V: TRBV20-1; DNA: TGCAGTGCTCGGGCAGATTATGGCTACACCTTC; CDR3: CSARADYGYTF
size: .; J: TRBJ2-7; D: .; V: TRBV2; DNA: TGTGCCAGCAGTTGGAGTGGCTACGAGCAGTACTTC; CDR3: CASSWSGYEQYF
size: .; J: TRBJ1-2; D: TRBD1; V: TRBV5-4; DNA: TGTGCCAGCAAGGAGGGGGCGGACTATGGCTACACCTTC; CDR3: CASKEGADYGYTF
size: .; J: TRBJ2-1; D: .; V: TRBV7-9; DNA: TGTGCCAGCAGCTTATTTTCACCGCCCCTATACAATGAGCAGTTCTTC; CDR3: CASSLFSPPLYNEQFF
size: once; J: TRBJ2-5; D: .; V: TRBV18; DNA: TGTGCCAGCTCACCCTCAGGGGGGCGAGAGACCCAGTACTTC; CDR3: CASSPSGGRETQYF
size: few; J: TRBJ1-5; D: .; V: TRBV19; DNA: TGTGCCAGTAATCCGGAGGTCCTCAAACCCCAGCATTTT; CDR3: CASNPEVLKPQHF
size: .; J: TRBJ2-7; D: TRBD2; V: TRBV10-2; DNA: TGCGCCAGCAGTGAGTGGGCGGGAGTTGGTAGAAACGAGCAGTACTTC; CDR3: CASSEWAGVGRNEQYF
size: .; J: TRBJ2-1; D: .; V: TRBV3-1/TRBV3-2; DNA: TGTGCCAGCAGCCTCGAAGGCCCCTACAATGAGCAGTTCTTC; CDR3: CASSLEGPYNEQFF
size: .; J: TRBJ2-2; D: .; V: TRBV18; DNA: TGTGCCAGCTCACCACAGGGGGCCGGGGAGCTGTTTTTT; CDR3: CASSPQGAGELFF
size: .; J: TRBJ2-1; D: TRBD1; V: TRBV6-4; DNA: TGTGCCAGCAGTGACACCCCAACCGACAGAGAGGGGGCCATGGGCAATGAGCAGTTCTTC; CDR3: CASSDTPTDREGAMGNEQFF
size: .; J: TRBJ2-5; D: TRBD2; V: TRBV5-4; DNA: TGTGCCAGCAGCCCTCGGGGGGTCGCAGCGGGATGGGAGGAGACCCAGTACTTC; CDR3: CASSPRGVAAGWEETQYF